This T cell receptor (beta chain) was identified during a study of blood T cell repertoires in COVID-19. Overall study context: Samples of COVID-19 (acute and convalescent) were obtained from the United States, Italy and Spain. PBMCs, B-cell-depleted T cells, or T cells were the source of the cDNA or gDNA that made up the material.

CDR1 SGHNT and CDR2 YENEEA come from the germline V gene. The CDR3 is 15 residues long. After removal of 6 bases from V and 5 bases from J, the junction contained 5 bases not matched to a gene. The repertoire was sequenced with immunoSEQ multiplex PCR; TCRdb's copy has only in-frame clones and lacks some. The sample has around 88,000 clones, 90% to 95% seen once. This TCR was sampled from a man aged 55 to 70 with acute or convalescent COVID-19. The chain is built from TRBV11-3 and TRBJ2-1; TRBD2 matches at 12 bases. Sequencing input: peripheral blood. Written as DNA, the CDR3 is TGTGCCAGCAGAAAAAGACTAGCGGGGGACAATGAGCAGTTCTTC. Amino acids: CASRKRLAGDNEQFF. Filled out from reference TRBV11-3 and TRBJ2-1, the complete variable domain reads EAGVVQSPRYKIIEKKQPVAFWCNPISGHNTLYWYLQNLGQGPELLIRYENEEAVDDSQLPKDRFSAERLKGVDSTLKIQPAELGDSAVYLCASRKRLAGDNEQFFGPGTRLTVL.